Each of the 7 T cell receptor beta chains below was sequenced from the same sample in a study of identifying expanded T cells in peripheral blood. Sequencing used immunoSEQ multiplex PCR; TCRdb keeps in-frame clones, though not all of them. The sample holds approximately 130,000 clones, approximately 80% seen once. Material: blood. These receptors all come from a person aged 18 to 70 in good health.

This rearrangement joins TRBV5-1 to TRBJ2-2; D possibly matches TRBD1 or TRBD2 (6 bases each). The CDR3 spans 15 residues. V lost 2 bases to trimming and J lost 1 base, with 9 bases between them. The germline V gene has CDR1 SGHRS and CDR2 YFSETQ. The CDR3 sequence: CASSFGGRNTGELFF. The CDR3 DNA reads as TGCGCCAGCAGCTTTGGGGGGCGGAACACCGGGGAGCTGTTTTTT.

This clone was observed a few times. This chain connects TRBV7-9 to TRBJ1-1; TRBD1 is a possible D gene (6 bases). Germline loops: CDR1 SEHNR, CDR2 FQNEAQ (reference sequence). The CDR3 spans 15 residues. With 1 base removed from V and 7 bases from J, the gap between germline ends came to 16 bases. The CDR3 region is CASSLGAGEALEAFF. The CDR3 nucleotides are TGTGCCAGCAGCTTAGGGGCAGGGGAAGCCCTTGAAGCTTTCTTT.

V gene TRBV11-3 combines with J gene TRBJ1-1; possibly TRBD1 for D (6 bases). Deletions cut 3 bases from V and 1 base from J, with 6 bases between. The CDR3 has 13 amino acids. The germline gives CDR1 SGHNT, CDR2 YENEEA. DNA for the CDR3: TGTGCCAGCAGCTTGGGGGCGAACACTGAAGCTTTCTTT. Translated: CASSLGANTEAFF. The full variable domain, rest sourced from reference TRBV11-3 and TRBJ1-1, is EAGVVQSPRYKIIEKKQPVAFWCNPISGHNTLYWYLQNLGQGPELLIRYENEEAVDDSQLPKDRFSAERLKGVDSTLKIQPAELGDSAVYLCASSLGANTEAFFGQGTRLTVV.

As for this clone: This sample also contains other DNA sequences that code for the same CDR3. The rearrangement joins TRBV6-5 to TRBJ2-7; TRBD2 is a possible D gene (5 bases). This CDR3 spans 15 amino acids. Germline CDR1 reads MNHEY; CDR2 reads SVGAGI. Deletions cut 0 bases from V and 3 bases from J, with 12 bases between. The CDR3 DNA is TGTGCCAGCAGTTACTCGGCAGGAGGAAGCTACGAGCAGTACTTC. This sequence encodes CASSYSAGGSYEQYF.

The CDR3 region is CATLGGVLYNEQFF. CDR3 in DNA: TGTGCCACTCTTGGGGGGGTTCTCTACAATGAGCAGTTCTTC. This chain links TRBV2 with TRBJ2-1; 7 bases are shared with TRBD2. This CDR3 is 14 amino acids long. CDR1 is SNHLY, CDR2 FYNNEI, per germline. J was trimmed by 3 bases and V by 10 bases; bases with no gene match: 9.

This chain joins TRBV6-6 and TRBJ1-5, with D uncertain. This CDR3 region has 14 residues. Germline V gene data show CDR1 as MNHNY and CDR2 as SVGAGI (reference sequence). Trimming took 4 bases from V and 3 from J, leaving 10 bases between them. The CDR3: CASSFQESNQPQHF. The CDR3 DNA reads TGTGCCAGCAGTTTCCAGGAGTCCAATCAGCCCCAGCATTTT.

The chain recombines TRBV6-5 with TRBJ2-7; the D is unclear. V gave up 2 bases and J gave up 6 bases, with 11 bases separating them. Germline CDR1 is MNHEY and CDR2 is SVGAGI. This CDR3 is 13 amino acids long. CDR3 DNA: TGTGCCAGCAGTTACACCCTCCGATCCGAGCAGTACTTC. Translating gives CASSYTLRSEQYF.